These 9 T cell receptor beta chains came from one sample sequenced in a study of blood T cell repertoires in COVID-19. Some clones are missing from TCRdb's copy, which holds only in-frame ones; the method was immunoSEQ multiplex PCR. Of about 190,000 clones in the sample, under 80% are singletons; the top ten hold approximately 13%. Sequencing was carried out using peripheral blood. Receptor source: a man aged 50-59 years who had recovered from COVID-19.

The J gene is TRBJ1-2, the V gene TRBV14; possibly TRBD1 for D (6 bases). CDR1 SGHDN and CDR2 FVKESK come from the germline V gene. This CDR3 contains 13 residues. Trimming pared 4 bases from V and 4 bases from J, leaving 10 bases between. CDR3 in amino acids: CASSPDRFYGYTF. The CDR3 DNA reads TGTGCCAGCAGCCCGGACAGATTCTATGGCTACACCTTC. Using reference TRBV14 and TRBJ1-2 for the parts outside the CDR3, the full variable domain is EAGVTQFPSHSVIEKGQTVTLRCDPISGHDNLYWYRRVMGKEIKFLLHFVKESKQDESGMPNNRFLAERTGGTYSTLKVQPAELEDSGVYFCASSPDRFYGYTFGSGTRLTVV.

The V call is TRBV29-1, the J call TRBJ2-3; TRBD1 matches 8 bases. The germline gives CDR1 SQVTM, CDR2 ANQGSEA. J lost 5 bases, V lost 7 bases, and 8 bases had no gene match. This CDR3 spans 13 amino acids. This CDR3 is CSGSGTGQDTQYF. CDR3 bases: TGCAGCGGCTCCGGGACAGGTCAAGATACGCAGTATTTT.

The rearrangement joins TRBV5-8 to TRBJ2-3, with 10 nucleotides matching TRBD2. The CDR3 is 19 amino acids. The J segment lost 4 bases and the V segment lost 4 bases, leaving 18 bases of the junction unmatched. The V gene's germline CDR1 is SGHTS and CDR2 YDEGEE. The CDR3 loop reads CASSRPGFLAGVKADTQYF. CDR3 nucleotides: TGTGCCAGCAGCCGCCCGGGTTTCCTAGCGGGAGTCAAAGCAGATACGCAGTATTTT. Combining the CDR3 with reference TRBV5-8 and TRBJ2-3 gives the whole variable domain EAGVTQSPTHLIKTRGQQATLRCSPISGHTSVYWYQQALGLGLQFLLWYDEGEERNRGNFPPRFSGRQFPNYSSELNVNALELEDSALYLCASSRPGFLAGVKADTQYFGPGTRLTVL.

The chain combines TRBV20-1 with TRBJ2-1, with TRBD2 matching 10 bases. The CDR3 length is 14 residues. Germline values: CDR1 DFQATT, CDR2 SNEGSKA (reference sequence). The V gene end was trimmed by 3 bases and the J gene end by 7 bases; junction bases not matched to a gene: 6. CDR3 DNA sequence: TGCAGTGCTAGTCCTAGCGGGAGCAGGAATGAGCAGTTCTTC. Amino acids: CSASPSGSRNEQFF.

This rearrangement joins TRBV11-2 to TRBJ1-1; D possibly corresponds to TRBD1 (5 bases). Germline assignment: CDR1 SGHAT and CDR2 FQNNGV. CDR3 size: 13 residues. Trimming removed 5 bases from V and 1 base from J, with 8 bases in between. The CDR3 loop is CASSRQTNTEAFF. CDR3 nucleotide sequence: TGTGCCAGCAGCCGACAGACGAACACTGAAGCTTTCTTT.

With regard to this clone: One end of the junction varies from germline; a read error may be responsible. The V and J genes are TRBV2 and TRBJ1-1; the D is unclear. Germline V gene sequence: CDR1 SNHLY, CDR2 FYNNEI. This CDR3 spans 11 amino acids. The CDR3 reads CASSENSEAFF. CDR3 DNA: TGTGCCAGCAGTGAAAACAGTGAAGCTTTCTTT.

This clone was counted between two and nine times. The CDR3 nucleotides are TGTGCCAGCAGCCAAGATTGGTTAGCGGGGCCTACGGCCGAGCAGTACTTC. It codes for CASSQDWLAGPTAEQYF. The chain carries TRBV4-2 and TRBJ2-7; the match to TRBD2 covers 8 bases. Trimming cost V 0 bases and J 6 bases; bases outside gene matches: 13. CDR3 length: 17 amino acids. From germline, CDR1 is LGHNA and CDR2 YNFKEQ.

V and J are TRBV4-1 and TRBJ1-3; a possible D gene is TRBD1 (5 bases). The V end was cut by 0 bases, the J end by 4 bases, with 10 bases between. The CDR3 loop spans 15 amino acids. Germline V gene sequence: CDR1 MGHRA, CDR2 YSYEKL. The CDR3 is CASSQDPAGGNTIYF. The CDR3 DNA follows: TGCGCCAGCAGCCAAGATCCGGCAGGGGGAAACACCATATATTTT.

The rearrangement uses TRBV18 and TRBJ1-2; 7 bases agree with TRBD1. The CDR3 is 14 residues long. Germline loops: CDR1 KGHSH, CDR2 LQKENI. J gave up 5 bases and V 0 bases, and 3 bases lay outside the gene matches. This CDR3 is CASSPPTGEYGYTF. The CDR3 bases are TGTGCCAGCTCACCACCTACAGGGGAGTATGGCTACACCTTC.